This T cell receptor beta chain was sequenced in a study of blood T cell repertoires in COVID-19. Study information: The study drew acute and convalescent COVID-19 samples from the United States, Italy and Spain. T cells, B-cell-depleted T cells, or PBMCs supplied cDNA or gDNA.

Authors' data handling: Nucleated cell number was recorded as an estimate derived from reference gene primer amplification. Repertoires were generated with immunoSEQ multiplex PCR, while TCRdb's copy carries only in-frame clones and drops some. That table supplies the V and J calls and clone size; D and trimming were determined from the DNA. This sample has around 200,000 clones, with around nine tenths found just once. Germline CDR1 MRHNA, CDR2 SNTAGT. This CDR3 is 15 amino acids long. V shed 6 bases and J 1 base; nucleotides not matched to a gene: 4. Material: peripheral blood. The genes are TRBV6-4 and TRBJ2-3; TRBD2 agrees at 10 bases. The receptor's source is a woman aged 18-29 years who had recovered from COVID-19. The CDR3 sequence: CASSAGTSGTDTQYF. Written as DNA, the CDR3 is TGTGCCAGCAGCGCCGGGACTAGCGGCACAGATACGCAGTATTTT.